This TCR beta chain appears in the sequencing data of a study of cytomegalovirus exposure and HLA in healthy donors. Study outcomes and limitations: First-cohort TCR clusters were later found to tend to co-occur in the approximately 120 validation repertoires. Researchers catalogued approximately 160 TCR beta chains as cytomegalovirus-associated. Rarity held for most TCR sequences, but there were some public TCRs that occurred in many donors. Reported performance of the classifier showed diagnosis of cytomegalovirus status with high specificity and sensitivity.

As regards this clone: Antigen: not known.

Data came from immunoSEQ multiplex PCR; TCRdb stores just in-frame clones and leaves some out. The sample yields approximately 230,000 clones, approximately 84% seen once. Trimming took off 3 bases at V and 2 bases at J, with 9 bases between the two ends. Germline CDR1 reads SGHRS; CDR2 reads YFSETQ. This CDR3 contains 13 residues. The source of this sequence is a young man in good health and CMV-seropositive. V is TRBV5-1 and J is TRBJ2-7; D gene uncertain. Sequenced input: PBMCs. Written as DNA, the CDR3 is TGCGCCAGCAGCTCGGCCTCGGCCTACGAGCAGTACTTC. Encoded protein: CASSSASAYEQYF.